Listed here are 21 T cell receptor beta chains from one sample, sequenced in a study of follicular helper T cells after annual influenza vaccination. Time point meaning: 2015-2016 season, pre-vaccination. TCRdb's copy holds only in-frame clones and misses some; the assay was immunoSEQ multiplex PCR. The sample consists of about 9,400 clones, roughly 85% of them appearing once. The input for sequencing was CXCR5+ CD38- circulating T follicular helper cells from blood, taken on the day of influenza vaccination. This sample's subset: circulating Tfh, non-naive CD4+CXCR5+PD-1+ (ICOS+CD38+ or ICOS-CD38-). The receptors derive from an adult who received the influenza vaccine.

The V call is TRBV28, the J call TRBJ2-5, with unresolved D. The CDR3 length is 16 residues. Between the trimmed V and J ends, which lost 2 bases and 5 bases, there was a span of 18 bases. Germline CDR1 is MDHEN and CDR2 is SYDVKM. The CDR3 region has the DNA TGTGCCAGCAGTTTAATAAGTTCTACGGTTCGGGAGACCCAGTACTTC. Amino acid sequence: CASSLISSTVRETQYF.

The chain recombines TRBV7-9 with TRBJ2-1, with D possibly TRBD2 on 7 matching bases. There are 17 residues in the CDR3. V lost 5 bases to trimming and J lost 4 bases, with 21 bases between them. The germline V gene encodes CDR1 SEHNR and CDR2 FQNEAQ (reference sequence). The CDR3 loop is CASSPRGAATQYNEQFF. The CDR3 DNA follows: TGTGCCAGCAGCCCCCGGGGGGCGGCAACCCAATACAATGAGCAGTTCTTC.

This clone was recorded only once. This chain connects TRBV10-1 to TRBJ2-1, with TRBD2 identical over 10 bases. The V gene's germline CDR1 is WNHNN and CDR2 SYGVQD (reference sequence). J lost 0 bases, V lost 5 bases, and 4 bases had no gene match. CDR3 length: 16 amino acids. The CDR3 loop reads CASSSTSGFSYNEQFF. The CDR3, as DNA: TGCGCCAGCAGTTCGACTAGCGGGTTCTCCTACAATGAGCAGTTCTTC.

This clone was detected once. The CDR3 here is CAWSRGGSQETQYF. The CDR3 DNA reads as TGTGCCTGGAGTAGAGGCGGGAGCCAGGAGACCCAGTACTTC. This chain joins TRBV30 and TRBJ2-5, with 7 bases that match TRBD2. This CDR3 has 14 amino acids. Germline V gene sequence: CDR1 GTSNPN, CDR2 SVGIG (reference sequence). The junction had 8 bases not matched to a gene; V was cut back by 2 bases and J by 5 bases.

This sequence joins TRBV2 and TRBJ1-1; TRBD1 is a possible D gene (6 bases). V gave up 5 bases and J gave up 10 bases, with 14 bases separating them. The CDR3 has 12 amino acids. Germline V gives CDR1 SNHLY, CDR2 FYNNEI. The CDR3 bases are TGTGCCAGCAGTTACGACAGGTCCTCAGCTTTCTTT. Amino acid sequence: CASSYDRSSAFF. Full variable domain (missing parts from reference TRBV2 and TRBJ1-1): EPEVTQTPSHQVTQMGQEVILRCVPISNHLYFYWYRQILGQKVEFLVSFYNNEISEKSEIFDDQFSVERPDGSNFTLKIRSTKLEDSAMYFCASSYDRSSAFFGQGTRLTVV.

This clone occurred once. The chain employs TRBV28 and TRBJ1-5; 9 positions agree with TRBD1. The CDR3 spans 16 residues. V shed 1 base, J shed 4 bases, and the junction held 5 bases outside the gene matches. Germline CDR1 is MDHEN and CDR2 is SYDVKM. The CDR3 here is CASSLLGTGRNQPQHF. The CDR3 DNA reads as TGTGCCAGCAGTTTATTAGGGACAGGGAGGAATCAGCCCCAGCATTTT.

The chain is built from TRBV28 and TRBJ2-3; D might be TRBD1 or TRBD2, each matching 5 bases. Trimming took off 4 bases at V and 4 bases at J, with 15 bases between the two ends. The CDR3 is 15 amino acids. Germline assignment: CDR1 MDHEN and CDR2 SYDVKM. The chain's CDR3 is CASSYSGSGADTQYF. In nucleotides, the CDR3 is TGTGCCAGCAGTTACTCAGGGAGTGGGGCAGATACGCAGTATTTT.

DNA for the CDR3: TGTGCCAGTAGTGATCCAACTATTGGCTCCTACAATGAGCAGTTCTTC. It is translated as CASSDPTIGSYNEQFF. The genes are TRBV19 and TRBJ2-1, with D unclear. The CDR3 is 16 residues long. Trimming took off 5 bases at V and 0 bases at J, with 14 bases between the two ends. Germline lookup yields CDR1 LNHDA and CDR2 SQIVND (reference sequence).

The V and J genes are TRBV5-5 and TRBJ1-4, with D unresolved. Looked up from germline, CDR1 is SGHKS and CDR2 is YYEKEE (reference sequence). The V gene lost 4 bases and the J gene lost 0 bases, with 10 bases spanning the gap. The CDR3 totals 15 residues. The CDR3: CASSPTVATNEKLFF. In DNA form, the CDR3 reads TGTGCCAGCAGCCCTACAGTTGCAACTAATGAAAAACTGTTTTTT.

V usage is TRBV11-2 and J usage is TRBJ2-1; TRBD2 matches 12 bases. V lost 5 bases and J lost 8; bases outside the gene matches: 13. This CDR3 has 17 amino acids. Germline V gene lookup returns CDR1 SGHAT and CDR2 FQNNGV. CDR3: CASSPPSGRASLDEQFF. The CDR3 coding sequence is TGTGCCAGCAGCCCCCCTAGCGGGAGGGCCAGCTTGGATGAGCAGTTCTTC.

The rearrangement uses TRBV2 and TRBJ2-1; 9 bases line up with TRBD2. The CDR3 length is 14 residues. V dropped 6 bases and J dropped 4; count of bases not matched to a gene: 4. Germline assignment: CDR1 SNHLY and CDR2 FYNNEI. The CDR3 loop reads CASRSLAGYNEQFF. The CDR3 bases are TGTGCCAGCAGATCACTAGCGGGTTACAATGAGCAGTTCTTC.

This sequence joins TRBV6-1 and TRBJ2-1; D is undetermined. V was clipped by 4 bases and J by 7 bases, with 17 bases between them. This CDR3 is 15 amino acids long. The germline V gene has CDR1 MNHNS and CDR2 SASEGT. The CDR3 region has the DNA TGTGCCAGCAGTGTGGGTGGTAGCCTGACAAATGAGCAGTTCTTC. Protein: CASSVGGSLTNEQFF.

The V gene is TRBV30, the J gene TRBJ2-5, with TRBD2 matching over 12 bases. There are 16 residues in the CDR3. CDR1 is GTSNPN, CDR2 SVGIG, per germline (reference sequence). With 3 bases clipped from V and 0 bases from J, the junction kept 5 bases outside the gene matches. The CDR3 loop is CAWSPRLAGDQETQYF. CDR3 sequence (DNA): TGTGCCTGGAGCCCCCGACTAGCGGGAGACCAAGAGACCCAGTACTTC. Drawing the rest from reference TRBV30 and TRBJ2-5, the complete variable domain is SQTIHQWPATLVQPVGSPLSLECTVEGTSNPNLYWYRQAAGRGLQLLFYSVGIGQISSEVPQNLSASRPQDRQFILSSKKLLLSDSGFYLCAWSPRLAGDQETQYFGPGTRLLVL.

The CDR3 protein is CASWRTLNTEAFF. The DNA for the CDR3 is TGTGCCAGCTGGAGGACACTGAACACTGAAGCTTTCTTT. This rearrangement joins TRBV6-1 to TRBJ1-1, with a possible D match to TRBD1 (5 bases). The V gene's germline CDR1 is MNHNS and CDR2 SASEGT. V lost 8 bases, J lost 0 bases, and 10 bases lay in between. The CDR3 length is 13 residues.

V usage is TRBV6-5 and J usage is TRBJ1-2; 8 nucleotides line up with TRBD1. In germline, CDR1 is MNHEY, CDR2 SVGAGI. This CDR3 is 12 amino acids long. The V segment lost 8 bases and the J segment 8 bases; nucleotides outside the gene matches: 7. As DNA, the CDR3 is TGTGCCAGCTATCGACAGGGGATGGGCTACACCTTC. Translation: CASYRQGMGYTF.

The chain joins TRBV18 to TRBJ1-2; D is undetermined. Germline V gene data show CDR1 as KGHSH and CDR2 as LQKENI. The CDR3 contains 19 residues. The ends were cut back, 2 bases at V and 8 bases at J, with 30 bases in the middle. The CDR3 region has the DNA TGTGCCAGCTCACCAAGCTCTATGGCGGGTCTCGGAGGGTCGGACGGCTACACCTTC. It yields the protein CASSPSSMAGLGGSDGYTF.

This chain joins TRBV18 and TRBJ2-4, with 9 positions matching TRBD1. In germline, CDR1 is KGHSH, CDR2 LQKENI. The CDR3 covers 18 residues. With V trimmed by 3 bases and J by 2 bases, 11 bases remained unmatched. The CDR3 loop reads CASSPPGQGRSTKNIQYF. The DNA for the CDR3 is TGTGCCAGCTCACCGCCGGGACAGGGAAGGTCTACCAAAAACATTCAGTACTTC.

This clone occurred a few times. The J gene is TRBJ2-7, the V gene TRBV10-3, with 7 bases matching TRBD1. V was pared by 6 bases and J by 1 base, with 6 bases of the junction left unmatched. This CDR3 comprises 14 residues. Germline CDR1 ENHRY, CDR2 SYGVKD. The DNA of the CDR3 is TGTGCCATCAGGGACGGGGACAGATCCTACGAGCAGTACTTC. Protein sequence: CAIRDGDRSYEQYF.

The chain has TRBV19 and TRBJ1-5; TRBD1 matches 7 bases. V dropped 1 base and J dropped 6; count of bases not matched to a gene: 9. CDR1 and CDR2 from the germline V gene are LNHDA and SQIVND (reference sequence). This CDR3 contains 16 residues. For the CDR3, the DNA is TGTGCCAGTAGTATAGTAGGAGGGGGCGGTAGTCAGCCCCAGCATTTT. As protein: CASSIVGGGGSQPQHF.

The chain uses TRBV6-5 and TRBJ2-5; no firm D call. V lost 4 bases, J lost 1 base, and 7 bases lay in between. Germline-derived CDR1 and CDR2 are MNHEY and SVGAGI. The CDR3 extends over 13 amino acids. CDR3 nucleotide sequence: TGTGCCAGCAGTTCCCCGGGCCAAGAGACCCAGTACTTC. Translation: CASSSPGQETQYF.

This sequence joins TRBV5-1 and TRBJ1-4, with D possibly matching TRBD1 (5 bases). The germline CDR1 and CDR2 sequences are SGHRS and YFSETQ. Trimming pared 1 base from V and 3 bases from J, leaving 7 bases between. CDR3 length equals 14 residues. The CDR3: CASSLSGPNEKLFF. CDR3 nucleotide sequence: TGCGCCAGCAGCTTGTCAGGGCCTAATGAAAAACTGTTTTTT.